This T cell receptor beta chain was obtained from a study of blood T cell repertoires in COVID-19 (dated by TCRdb to about 2020). General notes on the study: The collaborator samples originated in the United States, Italy and Spain and spanned the acute and convalescent phases of COVID-19. The prospective study material was composed of cDNA or gDNA derived from T cells, B-cell-depleted T cells, or PBMCs. Subjects who had been exposed to COVID-19, were actively infected with it, or had recovered from it provided the deeply sampled blood TCRbeta repertoires that made up the dataset. A freely available public database, intended as a resource for researchers studying the immune response to SARS-CoV-2, is where the repertoires were released. The samples were drawn from two sources: the first 160 participants of the ongoing ImmuneRACE study, and about 1,300 subjects contributed by 6 global collaborators. Nearly every sample came with metadata listing a de-identified subject ID, COVID-19 status, age in years and sex. HLA class I and class II types, where available, came from metadata supplied by the sample provider rather than from assay-based typing.

For this clone: The specificity of this receptor is unknown. No per-base quality is available; no much larger clone lies one base away.

Results the study describes overall, beyond this receptor: Clinical and demographic metadata were provided uncurated, with the amount varying by source and participant.

Enrolling through a virtual design, the prospective study's participants ranged in age from roughly 18 to 89 years and lived across roughly 23 United States geographic areas. In the prospective study, cohorts were assigned on the basis of participant-reported clinical history obtained from a screening survey and a study questionnaire. Exposed participants had been in contact with someone with a PCR-confirmed or clinician-diagnosed COVID-19 case within 2 weeks of study entry. Mobile phlebotomists in the prospective study collected whole blood, serum and a nasopharyngeal or oropharyngeal swab from every participant. Participants in the prospective study had the option to provide additional blood draws and questionnaires over an approximately 2-month period. Before DNA extraction, prospective study blood samples were shipped either frozen or at room temperature. TCRbeta CDR3 regions were amplified from genomic DNA by means of the immunoSEQ Assay, a bias-controlled multiplex PCR. The source study handled its data this way. The number of nucleated cells in each sample was estimated by amplification of reference gene primers within the assay. To quantify the absolute abundance of each unique TCRbeta CDR3 rearrangement, sequence reads were collapsed and filtered. For each sample, productive Simpson clonality was calculated as the square root of Simpson's diversity index across productive rearrangements. The source is immuneACCESS, and TCRdb retained only in-frame sequences with V and J called. Part of the clones is not carried over; for the studies checked, unresolved V genes explain less than half of this, and the remainder is unexplained. That table gives V, J and clone size, and the DNA gave D and trimming. The sample includes around 400,000 clones, with roughly nine tenths observed a single time. Together, the top ten hold about 0.86% of the sample.

CDR1 and CDR2, per the germline V gene (reference sequence), are MNHEY and SMNVEV. The CDR3 spans 15 residues, from the cysteine through the phenylalanine. CDR3 DNA only is kept here, 45 bases in frame from base 1. V loses 6 bases of germline sequence and J loses 1 base, and the interval between the two ends is 13 bases. This TCR was sampled from a woman between 40 and 50 years old who had been exposed to COVID-19. The sample comprised PBMCs or T cells enriched from blood (not recorded which). The rearrangement joined TRBV27 to TRBJ1-5; a tentative D match to TRBD1 spans 6 bases. The DNA sequence reads TGTGCCAGCAGCCTGACAGGAGCGAGCAATCAGCCCCAGCATTTT. Translation gives CASSLTGASNQPQHF.